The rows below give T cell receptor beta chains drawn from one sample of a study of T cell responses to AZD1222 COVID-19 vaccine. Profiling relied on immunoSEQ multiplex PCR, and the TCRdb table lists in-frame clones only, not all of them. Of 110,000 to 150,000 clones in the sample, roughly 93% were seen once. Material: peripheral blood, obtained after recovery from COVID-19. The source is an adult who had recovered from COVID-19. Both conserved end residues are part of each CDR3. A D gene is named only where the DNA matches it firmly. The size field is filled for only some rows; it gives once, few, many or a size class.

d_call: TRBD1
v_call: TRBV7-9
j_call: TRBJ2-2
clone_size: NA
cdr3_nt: TGTGCCAGCAGCTCTAGTGGGACAGGGGGCACCGGGGAGCTGTTTTTT
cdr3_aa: CASSSSGTGGTGELFF

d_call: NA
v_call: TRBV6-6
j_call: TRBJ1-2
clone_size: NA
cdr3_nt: TGTGCCAGCAGTTATGGGCAGGGGACTGGCTACACCTTC
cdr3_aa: CASSYGQGTGYTF

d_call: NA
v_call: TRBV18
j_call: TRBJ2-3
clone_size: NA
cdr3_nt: TGTGCCAGCTCCCCCCGGGGGCGCATGCCAGATACGCAGTATTTT
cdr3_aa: CASSPRGRMPDTQYF

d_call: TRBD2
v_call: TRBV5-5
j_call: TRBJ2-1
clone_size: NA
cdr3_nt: TGTGCCAGCAGCTCGGGGGGGAGGAGCTCCTACAATGAGCAGTTCTTC
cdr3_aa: CASSSGGRSSYNEQFF

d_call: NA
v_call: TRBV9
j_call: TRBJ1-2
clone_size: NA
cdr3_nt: TGTGCCAGCAGCGTATCCCACGGGACATTGGTTGAGGGCTACACCTTC
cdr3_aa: CASSVSHGTLVEGYTF

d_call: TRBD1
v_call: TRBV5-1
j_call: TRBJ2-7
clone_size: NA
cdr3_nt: TGCGCCAGCAGCTTGATAGTAGGGGGCCCCTACGAGCAGTACTTC
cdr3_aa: CASSLIVGGPYEQYF

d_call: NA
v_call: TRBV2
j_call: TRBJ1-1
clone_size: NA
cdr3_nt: TGTGCCAGCAGGGGCGACAGAAACACTGAAGCTTTCTTT
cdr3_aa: CASRGDRNTEAFF

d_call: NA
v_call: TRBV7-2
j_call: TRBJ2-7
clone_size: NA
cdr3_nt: TGTGCCAGCAGCTTAGGGCCGGCAACCGACGAGCAGTACTTC
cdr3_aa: CASSLGPATDEQYF

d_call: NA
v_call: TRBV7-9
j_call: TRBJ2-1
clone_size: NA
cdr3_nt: TGTGCCAGCTCCTCACGGATCTCCGGGGGCAATGAGCAGTTCTTC
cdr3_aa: CASSSRISGGNEQFF

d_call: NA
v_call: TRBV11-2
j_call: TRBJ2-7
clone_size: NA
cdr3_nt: TGTGCCAGCAGCTTAGGACAGATCTACGAGCAGTACTTC
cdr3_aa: CASSLGQIYEQYF

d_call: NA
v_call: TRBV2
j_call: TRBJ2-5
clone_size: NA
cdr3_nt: TGTGCCAGCAGTGCACCTCGGACCGAGGTATTCACCCAGTACTTC
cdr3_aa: CASSAPRTEVFTQYF

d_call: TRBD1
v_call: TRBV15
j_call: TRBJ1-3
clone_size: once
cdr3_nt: TGTGCCACGGAGGAAGGAGAAACAGGGGGGAAGACTGGAAACACCATATATTTT
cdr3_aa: CATEEGETGGKTGNTIYF

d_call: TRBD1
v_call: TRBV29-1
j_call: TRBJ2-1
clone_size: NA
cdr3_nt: TGCAGCGCTCGATACAGGGGTTCCTACAATGAGCAGTTCTTC
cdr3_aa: CSARYRGSYNEQFF

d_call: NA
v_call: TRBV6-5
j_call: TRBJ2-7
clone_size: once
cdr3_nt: TGTGAGTATACCTCCTACGAGCAGTACTTC
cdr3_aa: CEYTSYEQYF

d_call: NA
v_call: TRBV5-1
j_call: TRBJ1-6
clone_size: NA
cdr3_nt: TGCGCCAGCAGCCCTGGGTCGAGCTCCTATAATTCACCCCTCCACTTT
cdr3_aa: CASSPGSSSYNSPLHF

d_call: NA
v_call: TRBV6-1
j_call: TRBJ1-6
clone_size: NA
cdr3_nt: TGTGCCAGCAGTGAAACCCAAGGGTATAATTCACCCCTCCACTTT
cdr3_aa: CASSETQGYNSPLHF

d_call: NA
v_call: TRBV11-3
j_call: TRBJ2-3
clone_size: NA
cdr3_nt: TGTGCCAGCAGCTTAGGCGCGGGCACAGATACGCAGTATTTT
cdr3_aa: CASSLGAGTDTQYF

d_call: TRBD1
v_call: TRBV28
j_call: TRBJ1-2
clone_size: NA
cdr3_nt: TGTGCCCACCAGACAGGGTCGGATTATGGCTACACCTTC
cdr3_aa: CAHQTGSDYGYTF